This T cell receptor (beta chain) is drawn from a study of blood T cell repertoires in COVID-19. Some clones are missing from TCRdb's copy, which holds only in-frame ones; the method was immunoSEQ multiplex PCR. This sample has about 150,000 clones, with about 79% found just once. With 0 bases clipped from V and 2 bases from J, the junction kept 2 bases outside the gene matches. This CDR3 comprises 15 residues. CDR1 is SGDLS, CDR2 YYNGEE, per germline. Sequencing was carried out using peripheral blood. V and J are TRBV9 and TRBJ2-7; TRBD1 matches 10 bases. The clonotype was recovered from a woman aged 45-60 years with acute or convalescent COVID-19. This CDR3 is CASSVAGTGAYEQYF. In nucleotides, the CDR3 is TGTGCCAGCAGCGTAGCCGGGACAGGGGCCTACGAGCAGTACTTC.